These 25 T cell receptor beta chains were sequenced from one sample in a study of naive and memory T cell subsets. Two oligonucleotides, mixed equimolar, formed the beta constant-region primer covering TRBC1 and TRBC2. The ligated cDNA underwent four PCR rounds using SP2 and nested alpha and beta constant-region primers. TCRdb used MiXCR to reprocess the UMI-ligation and nested PCR reads, holding one entry per CDR3 protein. The sample has more than 95,000 distinct CDR3 sequences; around 15% are singletons. These receptors' targets are unknown. Study observations and caveats: Especially in CD8 cells, naive repertoires contained a few larger clonotypes, possibly CD45RA-re-expressing memory cells.

Sample: naive CD8+ T cells from blood. These receptors all stem from a human donor in good health.

This chain joins TRBV7-8 and TRBJ2-7; possibly TRBD1 or TRBD2 for D (6 bases each). V was pared by 3 bases and J by 5 bases, with 17 bases between. The CDR3 extends over 15 amino acids. Germline values: CDR1 SGHVS, CDR2 FQNEAQ. CDR3 in amino acids: CASSFLGGGQNEQYF. Written as DNA, the CDR3 is TGTGCCAGCAGCTTTCTGGGAGGTGGACAGAACGAGCAGTACTTC.

This clonotype has at least ten counts. The chain employs TRBV7-8 and TRBJ2-1; no clear D gene. Germline V CDR1 and CDR2: SGHVS, FQNEAQ. The CDR3 spans 14 residues. Deletions cut 1 base from V and 10 bases from J, with 14 bases between. This chain's CDR3 is CASSLGGNTPEQFF. CDR3 DNA: TGTGCCAGCAGCTTAGGAGGCAACACTCCCGAGCAGTTCTTC.

This rearrangement joins TRBV7-8 to TRBJ2-3; D ambiguous. V was pared by 6 bases and J by 3 bases, with 10 bases between. CDR1 and CDR2 from the germline V gene are SGHVS and FQNEAQ. The CDR3 is 13 residues long. The CDR3 here is CASRSFVTDTQYF. In nucleotides, the CDR3 is TGTGCCAGCAGGTCCTTTGTAACAGATACGCAGTATTTT.

This chain connects TRBV12-3 or TRBV12-4 to TRBJ2-2, with D possibly TRBD2 on 5 matching bases. Trimming shortened V by 2 bases and J by 0 bases, and 10 bases separated the two germline ends. This CDR3 region has 16 residues. The CDR3 spells CASSLTGNANTGELFF. In DNA form, the CDR3 reads TGTGCCAGCAGTTTAACGGGAAACGCGAACACCGGGGAGCTGTTTTTT.

Many counts were recorded for this clonotype. V is TRBV25-1 and J is TRBJ2-7; D unresolved. The CDR3 is made up of 13 amino acids. Between the trimmed V and J ends, which lost 10 bases and 4 bases, there was a span of 17 bases. The germline gives CDR1 MGHDK, CDR2 SYGVNS. The CDR3 loop is CATRDPRWYEQYF. CDR3 DNA: TGTGCCACTAGGGATCCTCGTTGGTACGAGCAGTACTTC.

The table lists this clonotype with a few counts. The chain couples TRBV5-4 to TRBJ1-3; D gene ambiguous. Germline values: CDR1 SGHNT, CDR2 YYREEE (reference sequence). V was shortened by 2 bases and J by 0 bases, with 15 bases between the two germline ends. The CDR3 is 17 residues long. Written as DNA, the CDR3 is TGTGCCAGCAGCTTCGGCCGGGGTCCGACCTCTGGAAACACCATATATTTT. It specifies CASSFGRGPTSGNTIYF.

In this sample, this clonotype turned up many times. The chain uses TRBV7-8 and TRBJ2-7; possible D gene TRBD1, 6 bases. V lost 1 base and J 2 bases, leaving 12 bases between the germline ends. This CDR3 is built from 15 residues. CDR1 is SGHVS and CDR2 is FQNEAQ in the germline V gene. The CDR3 protein is CASSLEGTYTYEQYF. In DNA form, the CDR3 reads TGTGCCAGCAGCTTAGAGGGGACATATACCTACGAGCAGTACTTC.

This clonotype showed up just a few times. This chain connects TRBV7-9 to TRBJ2-6; the match to TRBD1 covers 7 bases. The CDR3 length is 15 residues. J was trimmed by 3 bases and V by 6 bases; bases with no gene match: 5. From germline, CDR1 is SEHNR and CDR2 FQNEAQ (reference sequence). Written as DNA, the CDR3 is TGTGCCAGCAGAGAGGGGGCCGATGGGGCCAACGTCCTGACTTTC. It yields the protein CASREGADGANVLTF.

This CDR3 reads CASSYRQEPNTGELFF. As DNA, the CDR3 is TGTGCCAGCAGTTACCGCCAGGAACCGAACACCGGGGAGCTGTTTTTT. The chain links TRBV6-5 to TRBJ2-2, with no clear D. V was pared by 2 bases and J by 0 bases, with 10 bases between. The CDR3 consists of 16 residues. The germline V gene has CDR1 MNHEY and CDR2 SVGAGI.

The chain links TRBV6-2 or TRBV6-3 to TRBJ2-7; D could derive from TRBD1 or TRBD2 (5 bases each). V was cut by 7 bases and J by 2 bases, with 9 bases left in between. This CDR3 spans 12 amino acids. Germline CDR1 and CDR2: MNHEY and SVGEGT. The CDR3 here is CASKGEPYEQYF. The DNA for the CDR3 is TGTGCCAGCAAAGGGGAGCCCTACGAGCAGTACTTC.

This chain connects TRBV4-1 to TRBJ2-7; 10 bases fit TRBD2. Trimming cost V 8 bases and J 2 bases; bases outside gene matches: 12. There are 16 residues in the CDR3. CDR1 and CDR2 from the germline V gene are MGHRA and YSYEKL. The CDR3 DNA reads as TGCGCCAGCGCGGAGCAGACCGGACTAGCGGCCTACGAGCAGTACTTC. Residues: CASAEQTGLAAYEQYF.

This clonotype was detected ten times or more. The V and J genes are TRBV15 and TRBJ1-1; D perhaps matches TRBD1 (5 bases). The germline CDR1 and CDR2 sequences are LNHNV and YYDKDF (reference sequence). The CDR3 is 16 residues long. V shed 0 bases and J shed 0 bases, with 11 bases lying between them. The CDR3 here is CATSRDRDLLNTEAFF. The CDR3, as DNA: TGTGCCACCAGCAGAGATCGGGACCTCTTGAACACTGAAGCTTTCTTT.

This clonotype was detected many times. V gene TRBV11-2 combines with J gene TRBJ1-2; 11 bases are shared with TRBD1. Germline loops: CDR1 SGHAT, CDR2 FQNNGV. V lost 5 bases to trimming and J lost 6 bases; unmatched junction nucleotides: 5. CDR3 length equals 14 residues. The CDR3 bases are TGTGCCAGCAGCAACGGACAGGGGGCGAATGGCTACACCTTC. Its protein product is CASSNGQGANGYTF.

This clonotype occurred many times. The rearrangement links TRBV4-2 to TRBJ2-5; D might be TRBD1 (6 bases). The V gene's germline CDR1 is LGHNA and CDR2 YNFKEQ. The germline V and J ends were trimmed by 3 bases and 6 bases, with 14 bases remaining between them. This CDR3 comprises 14 residues. CDR3 in DNA: TGTGCCAGCAGCCAGACAGGATTTAGCCAGACCCAGTACTTC. Its translation is CASSQTGFSQTQYF.

The chain recombines TRBV4-3 with TRBJ2-5; 7 bases are shared with TRBD2. V was pared by 0 bases and J by 2 bases, with 6 bases of the junction left unmatched. The CDR3 is 16 amino acids. Germline values: CDR1 LGHNA, CDR2 YSLEER. CDR3 sequence: CASSQDRGEWQETQYF. Written as DNA, the CDR3 is TGCGCCAGCAGCCAAGATCGGGGGGAGTGGCAAGAGACCCAGTACTTC.

Many counts were recorded for this clonotype. The gene calls are TRBV7-8 and TRBJ2-3; D unclear. The germline V gene has CDR1 SGHVS and CDR2 FQNEAQ. Trimming left V 5 bases short and J 1 base short, with 19 bases between. The CDR3 covers 17 residues. CDR3 loop: CASSLEQRSAGTDTQYF. The CDR3, as DNA: TGTGCCAGCAGCCTCGAGCAGCGTTCTGCGGGCACAGATACGCAGTATTTT.

This clonotype was counted between two and nine times. This chain uses TRBV12-3 or TRBV12-4 with TRBJ1-2; weak D call: TRBD1 (5 bases). Trimming took off 6 bases at V and 4 bases at J, with 18 bases between the two ends. This CDR3 is 15 amino acids long. This chain's CDR3 is CASSSGTEGPYGYTF. CDR3 coding DNA: TGTGCCAGCAGCTCCGGGACGGAGGGCCCCTATGGCTACACCTTC.

This clonotype was observed a handful of times. The chain has TRBV29-1 and TRBJ2-5; 12 nucleotides line up with TRBD1. In germline, CDR1 is SQVTM, CDR2 ANQGSEA. The trim removed 4 bases at V and 4 bases at J, leaving 4 bases unmatched. CDR3 length equals 14 residues. The CDR3 sequence is CSVGGQGARETQYF. Here the CDR3 DNA reads TGCAGCGTTGGGGGACAGGGGGCACGAGAGACCCAGTACTTC.

This chain uses TRBV5-8 with TRBJ2-5; D is perhaps TRBD2 (5 bases). Germline V gene data show CDR1 as SGHTS and CDR2 as YDEGEE. This CDR3 is built from 15 residues. The V and J ends lost 4 bases and 3 bases respectively, with 16 bases between them. As DNA, the CDR3 is TGTGCCAGCAGCGAGATCGTGAGGGTCAAAGAGACCCAGTACTTC. Residues: CASSEIVRVKETQYF.

The chain employs TRBV7-9 and TRBJ1-1; TRBD1 matches 10 bases. The CDR3 covers 15 residues. Trimming at V came to 0 bases and at J to 7 bases, leaving 5 bases not matched to a gene. Germline V CDR1 and CDR2: SEHNR, FQNEAQ (reference sequence). This CDR3 is CASSLAGTGDVEAFF. The CDR3 nucleotides read TGTGCCAGCAGCTTAGCCGGGACAGGGGATGTTGAAGCTTTCTTT.

The sample holds many counts of this clonotype. The V and J genes are TRBV4-3 and TRBJ2-2; 9 positions match TRBD1. The V and J ends lost 3 bases and 5 bases, in that order; junction bases with no gene match: 7. Germline loops: CDR1 LGHNA, CDR2 YSLEER. The CDR3 consists of 16 residues. CDR3 bases: TGCGCCAGCAGCCAGGGGGGACAGGGAGGAACCGGGGAGCTGTTTTTT. Translated: CASSQGGQGGTGELFF.

The chain carries TRBV7-9 and TRBJ2-7; 12 bases fit TRBD2. V trimming: 6 bases; J trimming: 6 bases; junction bases outside the gene matches: 9. This CDR3 region has 15 residues. In germline, CDR1 is SEHNR, CDR2 FQNEAQ (reference sequence). The CDR3: CASSQGLAGTSEQYF. The CDR3 DNA reads TGTGCCAGCAGTCAAGGACTAGCGGGAACGAGCGAGCAGTACTTC.

This chain uses TRBV27 with TRBJ2-7; D not resolved. CDR3 length: 15 amino acids. V was trimmed by 5 bases and J by 4 bases, leaving 18 bases between them. In germline, CDR1 is MNHEY, CDR2 SMNVEV (reference sequence). The CDR3 nucleotides read TGTGCCAGCAGTCCCTCCCGAGCAAGGGTATACGAGCAGTACTTC. Encoded protein: CASSPSRARVYEQYF.

The J gene is TRBJ1-1, the V gene TRBV6-6; D ambiguous. V lost 7 bases and J lost 5, with 20 bases in between. The CDR3 spans 15 residues. In germline, CDR1 is MNHNY, CDR2 SVGAGI (reference sequence). For the CDR3, the DNA is TGTGCCAGCATTAACAGCGTCTCCGTTATGACTGAAGCTTTCTTT. Translating gives CASINSVSVMTEAFF.

This clonotype was counted only a few times. The V gene is TRBV7-9, the J gene TRBJ2-1; D remains unclear. CDR3 length: 15 residues. The V end was cut by 5 bases, the J end by 6 bases, with 17 bases between. Germline assignment: CDR1 SEHNR and CDR2 FQNEAQ (reference sequence). CDR3 DNA: TGTGCCAGCAGCCCCGCTGGCGGCAGTTTCAATGAGCAGTTCTTC. Encoded protein: CASSPAGGSFNEQFF.